The clone carrying this TCR beta chain was seen only a few times. Its cognate antigen is unknown. The sample originates from a study of beta chain features in type 1 diabetes. Study outcomes and limitations: Moderate yet significant TCRB CDR3 shortening was seen in Type 1 diabetes patients in all four CD4+ subsets.

Investigators reverse transcribed all isolated RNA, so they sequenced expressed TCRB transcripts. Clones were sequenced by immunoSEQ multiplex PCR, and TCRdb holds only the in-frame ones, with some missing. Among around 690,000 clones listed, 12% were seen once. Trimming pared 3 bases from V and 5 bases from J, leaving 13 bases between. CDR1 and CDR2 from the germline V gene are SGHTA and FQGNSA. The length of the CDR3 is 14 residues. Sequences were obtained from naive CD4+ T cells from blood. The sequence was obtained from a young man with type 1 diabetes. The gene calls are TRBV7-2 and TRBJ1-1; D is uncertain. The CDR3 sequence is CASSFEGVGTEAFF. CDR3 nucleotide sequence: TGTGCCAGCAGCTTTGAGGGTGTAGGGACTGAAGCTTTCTTT.